This T cell receptor (beta chain) was observed in a study of cytomegalovirus exposure and HLA in healthy donors. General study findings and limits: Presence/absence results assume similar sequencing depth per donor, which may not hold. A list of more than 150 TCR beta chains associated with cytomegalovirus was given.

In germline, CDR1 is SGHVS, CDR2 FQNEAQ. V lost 1 base and J lost 6, with 13 bases in between. This CDR3 region has 15 residues. As to this clone: Its antigen is not known.

The PCR had 60 Vbeta and 13 Jbeta primers. Sequencing used immunoSEQ multiplex PCR; TCRdb keeps in-frame clones, though not all of them. Of under 150,000 clones listed, roughly four fifths are singletons. Sequenced sample: PBMCs. The receptor was derived from a human donor in good health. The chain joins TRBV7-8 to TRBJ1-5, with a tentative D call TRBD1 (6 bases). This CDR3 reads CASSLGGRGGQPQHF. The CDR3 DNA reads TGTGCCAGCAGCTTAGGGGGGAGGGGGGGTCAGCCCCAGCATTTT.